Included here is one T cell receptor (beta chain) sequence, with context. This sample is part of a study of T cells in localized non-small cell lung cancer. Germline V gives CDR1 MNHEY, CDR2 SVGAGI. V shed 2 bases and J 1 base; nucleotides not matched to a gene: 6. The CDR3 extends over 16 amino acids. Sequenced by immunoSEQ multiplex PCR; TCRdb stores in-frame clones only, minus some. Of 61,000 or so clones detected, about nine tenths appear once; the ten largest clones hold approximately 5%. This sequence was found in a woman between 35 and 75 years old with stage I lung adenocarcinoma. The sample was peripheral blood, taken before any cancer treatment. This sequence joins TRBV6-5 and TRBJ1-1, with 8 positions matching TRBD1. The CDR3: CASSYGQGLSNTEAFF. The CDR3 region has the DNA TGTGCCAGCAGTTACGGACAGGGACTATCGAACACTGAAGCTTTCTTT.